The T cell receptor (beta chain) under discussion was sequenced for a study of blood T cell repertoires in COVID-19. V trimming: 3 bases; J trimming: 2 bases; junction bases outside the gene matches: 4. Germline V gene sequence: CDR1 KGHSH, CDR2 LQKENI. The CDR3 contains 14 residues. In the study's own analysis: Amplifying reference gene primers gave estimates of nucleated cell counts. The assay was immunoSEQ multiplex PCR, and TCRdb's table has in-frame clones only and misses some. That table furnishes V, J and clone size, whereas the DNA furnished D and trimming. The sample includes about 320,000 clones, about 85% of them seen just once. Participants were aged about 18 to 100 years from about two dozen US areas. Cohorts were based on clinical histories the participants reported. It was within 2 weeks before study entry that exposed participants met a COVID-19 case.

The genes are TRBV18 and TRBJ2-7; 7 bases match TRBD1. The sequenced material came from PBMCs or T cells enriched from blood (not recorded which). This clonotype was sampled from a woman younger than 45 who had been exposed to COVID-19. CDR3: CASSPGQITYEQYF. The CDR3 nucleotides read TGTGCCAGCTCACCGGGACAGATAACCTACGAGCAGTACTTC.